These T cell receptor beta chains were read from a single sample in a study of blood T cell repertoires in COVID-19. Sequenced by immunoSEQ multiplex PCR; TCRdb stores in-frame clones only, minus some. This sample has about 200,000 clones, with about 90% found just once. Material: peripheral blood. These receptors came from a man aged 45-65 years with acute or convalescent COVID-19. CDR3s include the opening cysteine and the closing phenylalanine or tryptophan. Size tells how often a clone was seen (once, few, many) or the class of an expanded clone, and some rows leave it out.

clone_size	j_call	v_call	cdr3_aa
.	TRBJ2-7	TRBV19	CASSGTGVSYEQYF
.	TRBJ2-1	TRBV19	CASTPSMASGHNEQFF
.	TRBJ2-7	TRBV11-2	CASSPRDRLYEQYF
.	TRBJ1-2	TRBV19	CASSPQGDSYGYTF
.	TRBJ2-1	TRBV4-2	CASSQDTGTGLSYNEQFF
.	TRBJ2-7	TRBV27	CASSARTSAVPYEQYF
.	TRBJ2-3	TRBV9	CASSVVSSGRTDTQYF
.	TRBJ1-2	TRBV18	CASSPLTGGAHYGYTF
.	TRBJ2-2	TRBV30	CAWSYPGDRGNTGELFF
.	TRBJ1-1	TRBV18	CASSRGTTTESAEAFF
.	TRBJ1-1	TRBV3-1/TRBV3-2	CASSPTNRQRNTEAFF
.	TRBJ1-3	TRBV6-5	CASRPGTAPGNTIYF
.	TRBJ2-7	TRBV5-8	CASSLALGQGGSYEQYF
once	TRBJ2-6	TRBV6-1	CASSEGGSGANVLTF
.	TRBJ2-1	TRBV11-2	CASSFAGLAGDRSYNEQFF
.	TRBJ2-1	TRBV6-2/TRBV6-3	CASSEFTRTSGNNEQFF
.	TRBJ1-4	TRBV7-9	CASSSWTGVDEKLFF
.	TRBJ2-4	TRBV19	CASSIEGLGQNIQYF
.	TRBJ2-7	TRBV7-9	CASSTIAESYEQYF
.	TRBJ2-2	TRBV6-5	CASSPTSGELFF
.	TRBJ1-2	TRBV19	CASSPGQANYGYTF
once	TRBJ1-6	TRBV10-3	CAIRAGQSSYNSPLHF
.	TRBJ2-2	TRBV4-3	CASGQGAFGTGELFF
once	TRBJ1-2	TRBV12-3/TRBV12-4	CASSLVSGVGYTF
.	TRBJ1-2	TRBV7-2	CASSSNNIYGYTF
.	TRBJ2-5	TRBV11-2	CASSFSGEETQYF
.	TRBJ1-3	TRBV7-2	CASSKPWTGFGNTIYF
once	TRBJ2-5	TRBV7-9	CASSSGDRATLDQYF
.	TRBJ1-2	TRBV19	CASSPRGAGYTF
.	TRBJ1-1	TRBV9	CASSLGGGTEAFF
.	TRBJ2-7	TRBV5-1	CASSLGPSGSLTYEQYF
.	TRBJ2-2	TRBV9	CASSVAHMVGGELFF
.	TRBJ2-6	TRBV3-1/TRBV3-2	CASSARTGAGANVLTF
.	TRBJ1-6	TRBV11-1	CASSVIGTANNSPLHF
.	TRBJ2-1	TRBV9	CASSVEWSSSYNEQFF
.	TRBJ1-5	TRBV19	CASKGQGNSNQPQHF
.	TRBJ1-5	TRBV6-1	CASSERGVGNQPQHF
.	TRBJ2-7	TRBV27	CASKTSGSYEQYF
.	TRBJ1-3	TRBV7-9	CASSLKEGQGGNTIYF
.	TRBJ2-2	TRBV5-4	CASSRQGVSGELFF
few	TRBJ1-3	TRBV10-3	CAILGGGNTIYF